This T cell receptor beta chain was observed in a study of T cells after yellow fever vaccination. The table lists this clonotype with a few counts. It was through 5'RACE template switching that TCR cDNA was made, with a universal primer site and UMIs added. TCRdb fed the 5' RACE reads into MiXCR, producing one record per CDR3 protein. The sample has more than 300,000 distinct CDR3 sequences; 6.8% are singletons. The ends lost 3 bases at V and 0 bases at J; junction bases unmatched: 7. The CDR3 loop spans 17 amino acids. In germline, CDR1 is DFQATT, CDR2 SNEGSKA (reference sequence). The sequence was obtained from a young man who received the YFV17D yellow fever vaccine. V and J are TRBV20-1 and TRBJ2-1, with 11 positions matching TRBD2. The specimen comprised PBMCs, sampled about 41 days after the first yellow fever vaccination. This CDR3 reads CSASRLAGGYSYNEQFF. CDR3 bases: TGCAGTGCTAGTCGTCTAGCGGGGGGATACTCCTACAATGAGCAGTTCTTC.